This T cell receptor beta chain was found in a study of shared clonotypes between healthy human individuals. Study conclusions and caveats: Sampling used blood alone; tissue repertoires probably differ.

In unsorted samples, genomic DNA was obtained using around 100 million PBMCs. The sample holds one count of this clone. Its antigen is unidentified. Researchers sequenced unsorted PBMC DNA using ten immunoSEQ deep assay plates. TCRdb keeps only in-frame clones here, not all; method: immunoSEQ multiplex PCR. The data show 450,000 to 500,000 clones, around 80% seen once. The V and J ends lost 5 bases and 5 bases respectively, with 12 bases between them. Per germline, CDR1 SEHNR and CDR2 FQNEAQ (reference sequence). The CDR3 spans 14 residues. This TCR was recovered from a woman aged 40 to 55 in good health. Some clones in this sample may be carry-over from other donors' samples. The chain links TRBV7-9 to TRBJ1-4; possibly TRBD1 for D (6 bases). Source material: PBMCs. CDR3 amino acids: CASSRGTQNEKLFF. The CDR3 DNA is TGTGCCAGCAGCCGCGGGACACAAAATGAAAAACTGTTTTTT. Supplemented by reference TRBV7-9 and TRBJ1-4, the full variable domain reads DTGVSQNPRHKITKRGQNVTFRCDPISEHNRLYWYRQTLGQGPEFLTYFQNEAQLEKSRLLSDRFSAERPKGSFSTLEIQRTEQGDSAMYLCASSRGTQNEKLFFGSGTQLSVL.